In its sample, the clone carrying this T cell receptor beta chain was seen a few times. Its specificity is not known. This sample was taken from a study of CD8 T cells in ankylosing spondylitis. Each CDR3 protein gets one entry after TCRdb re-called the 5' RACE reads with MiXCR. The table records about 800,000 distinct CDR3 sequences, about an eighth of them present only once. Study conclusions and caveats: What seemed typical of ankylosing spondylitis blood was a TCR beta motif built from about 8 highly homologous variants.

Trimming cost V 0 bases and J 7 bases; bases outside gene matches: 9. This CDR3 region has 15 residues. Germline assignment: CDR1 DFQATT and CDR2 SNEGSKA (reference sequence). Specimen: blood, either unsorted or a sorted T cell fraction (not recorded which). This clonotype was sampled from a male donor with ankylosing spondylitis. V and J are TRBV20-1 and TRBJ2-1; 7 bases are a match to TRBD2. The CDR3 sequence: CSARDRGGGWNEQFF. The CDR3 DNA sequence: TGCAGTGCTAGAGATCGTGGGGGGGGATGGAATGAGCAGTTCTTC.